The rows below give T cell receptor beta chains drawn from one sample of a study of T cells in Graves' hyperthyroidism and ophthalmopathy. TCRdb itself ran the multiplex PCR reads through MiXCR, one entry per CDR3 protein. The sample yields some 530,000 distinct CDR3 sequences, 20% to 25% seen once. Sequencing was performed on blood. These receptors were collected from a woman in her 70s with Graves' ophthalmopathy. Each CDR3 is given with its conserved first and last residue. D genes are given only for firm matches. Some rows mark clone size as missing; the rest say once, few, many or name a class of expanded clone.

d_call: TRBD2; j_call: TRBJ2-7; clone_size: NA; v_call: TRBV5-5; cdr3_aa: CASSRTLAGDYEQYF; cdr3_nt: TGTGCCAGCAGCCGAACTCTAGCGGGAGATTACGAGCAGTACTTC
d_call: NA; j_call: TRBJ2-1; clone_size: NA; v_call: TRBV5-1; cdr3_aa: CASSPDEAGYNEQFF; cdr3_nt: TGCGCCAGCAGTCCTGACGAGGCCGGGTACAATGAGCAGTTCTTC
d_call: NA; j_call: TRBJ2-7; clone_size: few; v_call: TRBV28; cdr3_aa: CASKIRQSHYEQYF; cdr3_nt: TGTGCCAGTAAGATAAGACAGAGCCACTACGAGCAGTACTTC
d_call: NA; j_call: TRBJ1-6; clone_size: few; v_call: TRBV7-8; cdr3_aa: CASSFLTDNSPLHF; cdr3_nt: TGTGCCAGCAGCTTTTTGACAGACAATTCACCCCTCCACTTT
d_call: NA; j_call: TRBJ2-7; clone_size: NA; v_call: TRBV10-3; cdr3_aa: CAIQAEGRLEQYF; cdr3_nt: TGTGCCATCCAAGCGGAGGGGCGTCTCGAGCAGTACTTC
d_call: NA; j_call: TRBJ1-2; clone_size: NA; v_call: TRBV20-1; cdr3_aa: CSAGDGYTF; cdr3_nt: TGCAGTGCCGGGGATGGCTACACCTTC
d_call: TRBD1; j_call: TRBJ1-1; clone_size: few; v_call: TRBV7-9; cdr3_aa: CASSLGDRGGREAFF; cdr3_nt: TGTGCCAGCAGCTTAGGGGACAGGGGAGGGCGTGAAGCTTTCTTT
d_call: NA; j_call: TRBJ2-3; clone_size: few; v_call: TRBV12-3/TRBV12-4; cdr3_aa: CASSPSSRSDTQYF; cdr3_nt: TGTGCCAGCAGTCCGTCTAGCAGGAGCGATACGCAGTATTTT
d_call: NA; j_call: TRBJ1-5; clone_size: few; v_call: TRBV7-2; cdr3_aa: CASSGPGIQGRQPQHF; cdr3_nt: TGTGCCAGCAGCGGCCCAGGCATCCAGGGGCGTCAGCCCCAGCATTTT
d_call: NA; j_call: TRBJ2-1; clone_size: few; v_call: TRBV18; cdr3_aa: CASSPEGREQFF; cdr3_nt: TGTGCCAGCTCACCAGAGGGGCGTGAGCAGTTCTTC
d_call: TRBD1; j_call: TRBJ2-6; clone_size: NA; v_call: TRBV7-2; cdr3_aa: CASSPRTGNTGANVLTF; cdr3_nt: TGTGCCAGCAGCCCAAGGACAGGGAATACTGGGGCCAACGTCCTGACTTTC
d_call: TRBD2; j_call: TRBJ2-7; clone_size: NA; v_call: TRBV10-3; cdr3_aa: CAISEPSGRASYEQYF; cdr3_nt: TGTGCCATCAGTGAGCCAAGCGGGAGGGCTTCCTACGAGCAGTACTTC
d_call: NA; j_call: TRBJ2-7; clone_size: few; v_call: TRBV11-2; cdr3_aa: CASSRREVYEQYF; cdr3_nt: TGTGCCAGCAGCCGAAGGGAGGTCTACGAGCAGTACTTC
d_call: NA; j_call: TRBJ1-1; clone_size: NA; v_call: TRBV12-3/TRBV12-4; cdr3_aa: CASRSQGSTEAFF; cdr3_nt: TGTGCCAGCAGGTCACAGGGTTCCACTGAAGCTTTCTTT